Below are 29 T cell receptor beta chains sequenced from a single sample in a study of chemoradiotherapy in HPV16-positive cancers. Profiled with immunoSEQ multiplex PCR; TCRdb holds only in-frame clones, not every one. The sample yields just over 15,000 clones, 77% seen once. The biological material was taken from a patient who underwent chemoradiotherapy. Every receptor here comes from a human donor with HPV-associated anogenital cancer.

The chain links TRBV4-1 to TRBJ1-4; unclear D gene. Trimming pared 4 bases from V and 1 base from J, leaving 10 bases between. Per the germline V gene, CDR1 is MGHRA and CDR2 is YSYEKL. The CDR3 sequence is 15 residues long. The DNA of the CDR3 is TGCGCCAGCAGCCTTCCCGGCGGAACTAATGAAAAACTGTTTTTT. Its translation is CASSLPGGTNEKLFF.

CDR3 residues: CASSRDRGREKLFF. CDR3 sequence (DNA): TGCGCCAGCAGCCGCGACAGGGGTAGGGAAAAACTGTTTTTT. This sequence joins TRBV5-1 and TRBJ1-4, with 8 bases fitting TRBD1. Germline CDR1 reads SGHRS; CDR2 reads YFSETQ. The CDR3 runs 14 residues. V shed 4 bases and J 8 bases; nucleotides not matched to a gene: 7.

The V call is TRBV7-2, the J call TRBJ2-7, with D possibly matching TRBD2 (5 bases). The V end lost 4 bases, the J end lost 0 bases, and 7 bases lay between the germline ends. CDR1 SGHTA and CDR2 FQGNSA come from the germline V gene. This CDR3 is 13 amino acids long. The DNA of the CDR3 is TGTGCCAGCAGCTACCGGGACTCCTACGAGCAGTACTTC. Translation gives CASSYRDSYEQYF.

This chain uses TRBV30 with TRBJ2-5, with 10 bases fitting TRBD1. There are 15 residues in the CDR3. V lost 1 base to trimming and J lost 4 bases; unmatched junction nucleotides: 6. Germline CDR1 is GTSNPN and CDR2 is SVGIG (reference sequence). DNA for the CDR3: TGTGCCTGGAGTGAGGGACAGGGGAGTGGAGAGACCCAGTACTTC. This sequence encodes CAWSEGQGSGETQYF. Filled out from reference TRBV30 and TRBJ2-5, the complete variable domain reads SQTIHQWPATLVQPVGSPLSLECTVEGTSNPNLYWYRQAAGRGLQLLFYSVGIGQISSEVPQNLSASRPQDRQFILSSKKLLLSDSGFYLCAWSEGQGSGETQYFGPGTRLLVL.

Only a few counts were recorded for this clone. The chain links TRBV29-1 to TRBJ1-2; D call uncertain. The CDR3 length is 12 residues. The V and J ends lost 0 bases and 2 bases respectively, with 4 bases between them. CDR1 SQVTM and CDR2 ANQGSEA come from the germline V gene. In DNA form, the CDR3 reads TGCAGCGTTGAAGAAGGGAACTATGGCTACACCTTC. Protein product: CSVEEGNYGYTF.

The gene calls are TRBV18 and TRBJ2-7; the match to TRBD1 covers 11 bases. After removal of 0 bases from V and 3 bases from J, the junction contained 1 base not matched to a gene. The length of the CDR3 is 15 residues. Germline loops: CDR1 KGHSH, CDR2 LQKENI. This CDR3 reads CASSPPGTGGYEQYF. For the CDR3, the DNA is TGTGCCAGCTCACCACCCGGGACAGGGGGCTACGAGCAGTACTTC.

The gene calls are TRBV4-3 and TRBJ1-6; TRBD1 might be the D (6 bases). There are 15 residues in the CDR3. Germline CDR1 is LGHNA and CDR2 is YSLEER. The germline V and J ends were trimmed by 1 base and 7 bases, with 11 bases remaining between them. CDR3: CASSQGDKSNSPLHF. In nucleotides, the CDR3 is TGCGCCAGCAGCCAAGGGGACAAATCAAATTCACCCCTCCACTTT.

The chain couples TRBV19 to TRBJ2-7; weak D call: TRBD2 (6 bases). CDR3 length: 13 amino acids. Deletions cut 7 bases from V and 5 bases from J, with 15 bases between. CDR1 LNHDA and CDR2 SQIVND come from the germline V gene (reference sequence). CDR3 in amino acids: CASTAGLSHEQYF. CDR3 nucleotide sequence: TGTGCCAGTACCGCGGGACTGAGCCACGAGCAGTACTTC.

As DNA, the CDR3 is TGTGCCAGCAGCCCACAGGGGCGCGGGGTCGAGCAGTACTTC. Protein: CASSPQGRGVEQYF. The rearrangement links TRBV5-5 to TRBJ2-7, with a tentative D call TRBD1 (7 bases). Looked up from germline, CDR1 is SGHKS and CDR2 is YYEKEE (reference sequence). The CDR3 is 14 residues long. The V end was cut by 4 bases, the J end by 6 bases, with 17 bases between.

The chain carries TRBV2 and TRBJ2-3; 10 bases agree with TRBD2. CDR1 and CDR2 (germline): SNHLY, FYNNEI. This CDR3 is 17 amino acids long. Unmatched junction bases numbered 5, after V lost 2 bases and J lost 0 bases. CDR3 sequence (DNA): TGTGCCAGCAGTGAAAAGCAGCGGGGGGGTAGCACAGATACGCAGTATTTT. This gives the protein CASSEKQRGGSTDTQYF.

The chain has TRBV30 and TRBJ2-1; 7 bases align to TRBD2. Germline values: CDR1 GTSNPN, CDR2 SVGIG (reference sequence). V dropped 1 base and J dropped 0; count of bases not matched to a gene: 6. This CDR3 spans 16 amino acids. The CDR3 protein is CAWSESGVSSYNEQFF. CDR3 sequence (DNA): TGTGCCTGGAGTGAAAGCGGGGTGAGCTCCTACAATGAGCAGTTCTTC.

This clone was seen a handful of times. The CDR3 reads CASSLYYNEQFF. The CDR3 DNA is TGTGCCAGCAGCTTGTACTACAATGAGCAGTTCTTC. This sequence joins TRBV5-6 and TRBJ2-1; D call uncertain. The CDR3 totals 12 residues. Germline V gives CDR1 SGHDT, CDR2 YYEEEE. The V end lost 1 base, the J end lost 3 bases, and 2 bases lay between the germline ends.

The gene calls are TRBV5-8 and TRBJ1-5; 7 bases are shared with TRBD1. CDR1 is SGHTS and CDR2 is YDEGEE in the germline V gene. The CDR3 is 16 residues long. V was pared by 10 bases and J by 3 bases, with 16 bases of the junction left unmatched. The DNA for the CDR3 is TGTGCCGCAGAAGACAGGGTGGGGTCGGTCAATCAGCCCCAGCATTTT. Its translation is CAAEDRVGSVNQPQHF.

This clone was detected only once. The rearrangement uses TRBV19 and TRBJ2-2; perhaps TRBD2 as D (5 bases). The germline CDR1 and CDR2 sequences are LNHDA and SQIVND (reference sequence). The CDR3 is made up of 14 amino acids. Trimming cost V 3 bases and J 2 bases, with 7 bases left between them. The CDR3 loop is CASSIGVNTGELFF. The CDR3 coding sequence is TGTGCCAGTAGTATCGGGGTCAACACCGGGGAGCTGTTTTTT.

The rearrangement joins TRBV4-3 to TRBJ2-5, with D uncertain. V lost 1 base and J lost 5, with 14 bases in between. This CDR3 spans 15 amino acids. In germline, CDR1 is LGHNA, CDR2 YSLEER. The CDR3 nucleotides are TGCGCCAGCAGCCAAGGCATGGGAATCGGGGAGACCCAGTACTTC. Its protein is CASSQGMGIGETQYF.

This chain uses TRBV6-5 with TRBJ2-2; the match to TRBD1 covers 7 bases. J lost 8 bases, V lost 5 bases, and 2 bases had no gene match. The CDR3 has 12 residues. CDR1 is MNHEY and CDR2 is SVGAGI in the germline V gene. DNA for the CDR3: TGTGCCAGCAGTAACAGGGGTGGGGAGCTGTTTTTT. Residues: CASSNRGGELFF.

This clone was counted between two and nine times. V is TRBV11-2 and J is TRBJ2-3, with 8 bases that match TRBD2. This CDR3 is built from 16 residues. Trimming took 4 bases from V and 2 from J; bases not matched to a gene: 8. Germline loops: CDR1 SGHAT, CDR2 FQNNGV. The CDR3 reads CASSSGGGYITDTQYF. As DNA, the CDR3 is TGTGCCAGCAGCTCAGGCGGGGGGTACATCACAGATACGCAGTATTTT. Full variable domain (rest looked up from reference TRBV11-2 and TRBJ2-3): EAGVAQSPRYKIIEKRQSVAFWCNPISGHATLYWYQQILGQGPKLLIQFQNNGVVDDSQLPKDRFSAERLKGVDSTLKIQPAKLEDSAVYLCASSSGGGYITDTQYFGPGTRLTVL.

As DNA, the CDR3 is TGTGCCAGTATTGCCCCCAGGGATACTGAAGCTTTCTTT. It yields the protein CASIAPRDTEAFF. The V gene is TRBV19, the J gene TRBJ1-1; TRBD1 might be the D (5 bases). Germline assignment: CDR1 LNHDA and CDR2 SQIVND (reference sequence). V lost 7 bases and J 5 bases, leaving 14 bases between the germline ends. The CDR3 loop spans 13 amino acids.

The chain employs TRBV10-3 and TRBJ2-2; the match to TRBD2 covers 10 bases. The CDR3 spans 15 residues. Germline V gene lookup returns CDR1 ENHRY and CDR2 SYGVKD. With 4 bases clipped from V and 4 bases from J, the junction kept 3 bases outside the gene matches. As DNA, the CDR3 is TGTGCCATCAGTGGGACTAGCGGCGGCACCGGGGAGCTGTTTTTT. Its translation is CAISGTSGGTGELFF.

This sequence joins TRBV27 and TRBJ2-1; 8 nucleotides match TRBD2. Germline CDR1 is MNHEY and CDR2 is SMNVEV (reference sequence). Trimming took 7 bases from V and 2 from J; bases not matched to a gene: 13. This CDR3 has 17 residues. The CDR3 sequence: CASTLSRPGGAYNEQFF. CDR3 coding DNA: TGTGCCAGCACCCTATCCCGCCCGGGGGGGGCCTACAATGAGCAGTTCTTC.

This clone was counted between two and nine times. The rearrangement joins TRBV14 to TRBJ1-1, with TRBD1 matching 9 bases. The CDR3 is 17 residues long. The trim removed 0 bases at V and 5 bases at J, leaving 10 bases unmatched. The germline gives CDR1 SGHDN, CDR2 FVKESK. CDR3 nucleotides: TGTGCCAGCAGCCAAGATGCGGACAGGGGAAGAAGAACTGAAGCTTTCTTT. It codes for CASSQDADRGRRTEAFF.

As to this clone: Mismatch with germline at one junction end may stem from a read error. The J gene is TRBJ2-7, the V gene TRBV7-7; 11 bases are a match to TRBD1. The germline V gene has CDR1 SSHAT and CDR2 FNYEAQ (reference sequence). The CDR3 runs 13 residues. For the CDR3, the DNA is TGTGCTAGCAGCCGGGACAGGGGGGACGAGCAGTACTTC. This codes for CASSRDRGDEQYF.

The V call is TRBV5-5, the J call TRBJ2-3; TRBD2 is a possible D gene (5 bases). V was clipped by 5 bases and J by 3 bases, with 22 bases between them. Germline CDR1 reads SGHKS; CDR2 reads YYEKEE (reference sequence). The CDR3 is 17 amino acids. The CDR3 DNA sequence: TGTGCCAGCAGTTTAACTTATGGCCCGGGGAGAACAGATACGCAGTATTTT. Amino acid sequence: CASSLTYGPGRTDTQYF.

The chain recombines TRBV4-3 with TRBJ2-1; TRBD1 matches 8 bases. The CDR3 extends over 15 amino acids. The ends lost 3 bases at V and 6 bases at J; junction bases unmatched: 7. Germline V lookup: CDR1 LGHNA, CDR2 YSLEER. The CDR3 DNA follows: TGCGCCAGCAGCCATGGACAGGGAGGCTTCAATGAGCAGTTCTTC. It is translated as CASSHGQGGFNEQFF.

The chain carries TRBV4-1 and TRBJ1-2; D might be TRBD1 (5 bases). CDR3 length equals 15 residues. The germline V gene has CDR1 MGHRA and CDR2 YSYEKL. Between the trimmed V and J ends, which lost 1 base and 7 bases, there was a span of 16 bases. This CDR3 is CASSQAGATRSGYTF. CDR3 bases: TGCGCCAGCAGCCAAGCTGGGGCCACGAGAAGTGGCTACACCTTC.

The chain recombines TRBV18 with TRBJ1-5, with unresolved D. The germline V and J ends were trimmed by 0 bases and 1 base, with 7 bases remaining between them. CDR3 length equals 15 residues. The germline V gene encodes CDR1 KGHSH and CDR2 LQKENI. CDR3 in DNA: TGTGCCAGCTCACCACCGCCAGGAAGCAATCAGCCCCAGCATTTT. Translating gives CASSPPPGSNQPQHF.

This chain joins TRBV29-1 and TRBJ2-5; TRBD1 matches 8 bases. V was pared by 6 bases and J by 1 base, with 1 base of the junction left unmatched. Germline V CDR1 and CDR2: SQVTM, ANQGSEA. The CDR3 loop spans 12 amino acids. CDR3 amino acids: CSVGTGQETQYF. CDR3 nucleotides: TGCAGCGTGGGGACAGGCCAAGAGACCCAGTACTTC.

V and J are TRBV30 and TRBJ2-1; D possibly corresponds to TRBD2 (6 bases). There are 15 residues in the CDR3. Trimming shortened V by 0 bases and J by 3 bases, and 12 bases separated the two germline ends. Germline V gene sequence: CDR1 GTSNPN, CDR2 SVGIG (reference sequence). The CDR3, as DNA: TGTGCCTGGAGTGTAATGGGGACTGACTACAATGAGCAGTTCTTC. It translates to CAWSVMGTDYNEQFF.

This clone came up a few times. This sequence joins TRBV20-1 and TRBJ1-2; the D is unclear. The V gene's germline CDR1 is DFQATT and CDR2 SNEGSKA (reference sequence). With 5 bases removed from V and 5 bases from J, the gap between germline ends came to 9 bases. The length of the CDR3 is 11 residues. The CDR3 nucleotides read TGCAGTGCTGAAAGACGTTATGGCTACACCTTC. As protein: CSAERRYGYTF.